These 18 T cell receptor beta chains originate from one sample sequenced in a study of blood T cell repertoires in COVID-19. TCRdb's copy holds only in-frame clones and misses some; the assay was immunoSEQ multiplex PCR. The data contain 250,000 to 350,000 clones, around 90% of them singletons. The sequenced material came from peripheral blood. The receptor source for this set is a woman aged 45-60 years with COVID-19, enrolled during active disease.

In nucleotides, the CDR3 is TGTGCCAGCAGTTCGTCAGGCGCCTTCGGCTACACCTTC. Protein product: CASSSSGAFGYTF. The chain links TRBV7-3 to TRBJ1-2; unclear D gene. This CDR3 contains 13 residues. The V and J ends lost 6 bases and 8 bases respectively, with 16 bases between them. CDR1 and CDR2 (germline): SGHTA, FQGTGA. Filled out from reference TRBV7-3 and TRBJ1-2, the complete variable domain reads GAGVSQTPSNKVTEKGKYVELRCDPISGHTALYWYRQSLGQGPEFLIYFQGTGAADDSGLPNDRFFAVRPEGSVSTLKIQRTERGDSAVYLCASSSSGAFGYTFGSGTRLTVV.

CDR3 amino acids: CASSAGQGRQPQHF. The CDR3 DNA sequence: TGTGCCAGCTCGGCGGGGCAGGGCCGTCAGCCCCAGCATTTT. This chain joins TRBV18 and TRBJ1-5, with D possibly TRBD1 on 5 matching bases. This CDR3 contains 14 residues. Deletions cut 6 bases from V and 6 bases from J, with 15 bases between. Germline loops: CDR1 KGHSH, CDR2 LQKENI.

The chain carries TRBV3-1 (or the pseudogene TRBV3-2) and TRBJ2-5; TRBD2 aligns across 10 bases. CDR1 and CDR2 (germline): LGHDT, YNNKEL (reference sequence). The CDR3 runs to 19 residues. Trimming at V came to 0 bases and at J to 0 bases, leaving 10 bases not matched to a gene. The CDR3 region is CASSQEKPTSGQYQETQYF. CDR3 coding DNA: TGTGCCAGCAGCCAAGAGAAGCCGACTAGCGGGCAGTACCAAGAGACCCAGTACTTC.

CDR3 coding DNA: TGTGCCAGCAGTCCATCGGGGGACTATGGCTACACCTTC. It translates to CASSPSGDYGYTF. The chain is built from TRBV6-5 and TRBJ1-2, with D perhaps TRBD1 (5 bases). V dropped 5 bases and J dropped 3 bases, with 10 bases sitting between them. CDR1 is MNHEY, CDR2 SVGAGI, per germline. The CDR3 totals 13 residues.

The rearrangement joins TRBV27 to TRBJ1-2; 7 bases align to TRBD1. The CDR3 consists of 14 residues. With V trimmed by 5 bases and J by 7 bases, 10 bases remained unmatched. Germline CDR1 and CDR2: MNHEY and SMNVEV (reference sequence). The CDR3 here is CASSPGGLGGGYTF. For the CDR3, the DNA is TGTGCCAGCAGTCCAGGGGGTCTCGGCGGTGGCTACACCTTC.

The chain couples TRBV2 to TRBJ1-6; possible D gene TRBD1, 6 bases. CDR1 is SNHLY and CDR2 is FYNNEI in the germline V gene. This CDR3 spans 15 amino acids. The ends were cut back, 6 bases at V and 7 bases at J, with 16 bases in the middle. CDR3: CASSGSRGLNSPLHF. CDR3 DNA sequence: TGTGCCAGCAGCGGATCCAGGGGTTTGAATTCACCCCTCCACTTT. The full variable domain, its missing parts supplied by reference TRBV2 and TRBJ1-6, is EPEVTQTPSHQVTQMGQEVILRCVPISNHLYFYWYRQILGQKVEFLVSFYNNEISEKSEIFDDQFSVERPDGSNFTLKIRSTKLEDSAMYFCASSGSRGLNSPLHFGNGTRLTVT.

This clone has just a few counts. V is TRBV18 and J is TRBJ2-5; no clear D. In germline, CDR1 is KGHSH, CDR2 LQKENI. Trimming cost V 3 bases and J 5 bases, with 10 bases left between them. The CDR3 extends over 13 amino acids. CDR3 region: CASSPRLLETQYF. In DNA form, the CDR3 reads TGTGCCAGCTCACCCAGACTGTTGGAGACCCAGTACTTC.

The chain combines TRBV6-1 with TRBJ1-2, with 8 bases aligning to TRBD1. CDR3 size: 16 residues. Germline V lookup: CDR1 MNHNS, CDR2 SASEGT. V dropped 3 bases and J dropped 5; count of bases not matched to a gene: 11. CDR3 loop: CASSEIGQGAQYGYTF. In DNA form, the CDR3 reads TGTGCCAGCAGTGAGATAGGGCAGGGGGCGCAGTATGGCTACACCTTC.

The V gene is TRBV10-1, the J gene TRBJ2-3; 13 nucleotides agree with TRBD2. This CDR3 region has 17 residues. With 5 bases clipped from V and 6 bases from J, the junction kept 11 bases outside the gene matches. The germline V gene has CDR1 WNHNN and CDR2 SYGVQD (reference sequence). Written as DNA, the CDR3 is TGCGCCAGCAGTTGGAAGAGGACTAGCGGGAGAATGGATACGCAGTATTTT. Encoded protein: CASSWKRTSGRMDTQYF.

The V call is TRBV4-1, the J call TRBJ2-7, with 8 positions matching TRBD2. V was clipped by 2 bases and J by 0 bases; unmatched bases: 6. The CDR3 loop spans 16 amino acids. The germline CDR1 and CDR2 sequences are MGHRA and YSYEKL. This CDR3 is CASSQMTSVLSYEQYF. In nucleotides, the CDR3 is TGCGCCAGCAGCCAAATGACTAGCGTCCTCTCCTACGAGCAGTACTTC.

The V gene is TRBV30, the J gene TRBJ2-5; TRBD2 agrees at 12 bases. Trimming at V came to 3 bases and at J to 2 bases, leaving 7 bases not matched to a gene. CDR1 is GTSNPN, CDR2 SVGIG, per germline (reference sequence). This CDR3 region has 16 residues. The CDR3 DNA follows: TGTGCCTGGAGGCGTGGACTAGCGGGAAATCAAGAGACCCAGTACTTC. Protein sequence: CAWRRGLAGNQETQYF. Variable domain in full (rest from reference TRBV30 and TRBJ2-5): SQTIHQWPATLVQPVGSPLSLECTVEGTSNPNLYWYRQAAGRGLQLLFYSVGIGQISSEVPQNLSASRPQDRQFILSSKKLLLSDSGFYLCAWRRGLAGNQETQYFGPGTRLLVL.

The chain carries TRBV20-1 and TRBJ1-1; perhaps TRBD1 as D (6 bases). Germline V gene data show CDR1 as DFQATT and CDR2 as SNEGSKA (reference sequence). CDR3 length equals 13 residues. V shed 3 bases and J shed 8 bases, with 16 bases lying between them. As DNA, the CDR3 is TGCAGTGCTAGTTTGGGGACGGGACAAGAAGCTTTCTTT. This gives the protein CSASLGTGQEAFF.

V gene TRBV19 combines with J gene TRBJ2-5, with TRBD2 matching 8 bases. CDR3 length: 14 residues. After removal of 7 bases from V and 4 bases from J, the junction contained 8 bases not matched to a gene. From germline, CDR1 is LNHDA and CDR2 SQIVND (reference sequence). The CDR3 nucleotides read TGTGCCAGTAACCTAAGGGCGGGAGGAGAGACCCAGTACTTC. It codes for CASNLRAGGETQYF.

The rearrangement uses TRBV5-1 and TRBJ2-7; D is possibly TRBD1 (6 bases). V lost 5 bases and J 3 bases, leaving 15 bases between the germline ends. Germline CDR1 is SGHRS and CDR2 is YFSETQ. This CDR3 spans 14 amino acids. DNA of the CDR3: TGCGCCAGCAGAATCGGGACACCAAGCTACGAGCAGTACTTC. Amino acid sequence: CASRIGTPSYEQYF.

This chain joins TRBV5-8 and TRBJ2-1; no clear D. V was cut by 4 bases and J by 8 bases, with 13 bases left in between. Germline V lookup: CDR1 SGHTS, CDR2 YDEGEE. The CDR3 is 13 amino acids. This CDR3 is CASSPRGYDEQFF. In nucleotides, the CDR3 is TGTGCCAGCAGCCCCAGAGGTTATGATGAGCAGTTCTTC.

The chain joins TRBV7-2 to TRBJ1-5, with 9 bases identical to TRBD1. Germline CDR1 reads SGHTA; CDR2 reads FQGNSA. This CDR3 contains 16 residues. Germline trimming cut 3 bases from V and 7 bases from J; bases unmatched to any gene: 10. The CDR3, as DNA: TGTGCCAGCAGCTTTAACCGGGACAGGGTTTCGCAGCCCCAGCATTTT. Protein sequence: CASSFNRDRVSQPQHF.

V usage is TRBV9 and J usage is TRBJ2-7; 8 bases line up with TRBD2. From germline, CDR1 is SGDLS and CDR2 YYNGEE. Trimming removed 2 bases from V and 7 bases from J; junction bases left unmatched: 11. This CDR3 region has 15 residues. The CDR3 coding sequence is TGTGCCAGCAGCGTTAGCGGGGCTGGCAATCGGGAGCAGTACTTC. The encoded protein is CASSVSGAGNREQYF. Together with reference TRBV9 and TRBJ2-7, the CDR3 gives the full variable domain: DSGVTQTPKHLITATGQRVTLRCSPRSGDLSVYWYQQSLDQGLQFLIQYYNGEERAKGNILERFSAQQFPDLHSELNLSSLELGDSALYFCASSVSGAGNREQYFGPGTRLTVT.

This rearrangement joins TRBV18 to TRBJ1-6; D remains unclear. Deletions cut 6 bases from V and 7 bases from J, with 16 bases between. The CDR3 is made up of 15 amino acids. CDR1 is KGHSH, CDR2 LQKENI, per germline. The chain's CDR3 is CASSTDIIGNSPLHF. DNA for the CDR3: TGTGCCAGCTCTACCGACATTATTGGGAATTCACCCCTCCACTTT.